The rows below give T cell receptor beta chains drawn from one sample of a study of blood T cell repertoires in COVID-19. The method was immunoSEQ multiplex PCR; TCRdb's version includes in-frame clones alone and lacks a portion of them. The table has 45,000 to 60,000 clones, 70% to 90% seen once. Material: peripheral blood. Receptors originate from a human donor with active COVID-19. The donor label of this sample is uncertain. Both conserved end residues are part of each CDR3. The D gene is left open where the match is weak. Size tells how often a clone was seen (once, few, many) or the class of an expanded clone, and some rows leave it out.

D gene	clone size	V gene	J gene	CDR3 protein	CDR3 DNA
TRBD1	few	TRBV11-2	TRBJ1-1	CASSLAPDRANTEAFF	TGTGCCAGCAGCTTAGCTCCGGACAGGGCTAACACTGAAGCTTTCTTT
.	.	TRBV5-1	TRBJ1-1	CASSGILQGTEAFF	TGCGCCAGCAGCGGGATCCTACAGGGCACTGAAGCTTTCTTT
.	.	TRBV5-4	TRBJ2-7	CASSSQGNNEQYF	TGTGCCAGCAGCTCACAGGGTAACAACGAGCAGTACTTC
.	.	TRBV6-6	TRBJ2-2	CASSLLQGTGELFF	TGTGCCAGCAGCCTCCTACAGGGAACCGGGGAGCTGTTTTTT
.	.	TRBV5-8	TRBJ1-2	CASSHQSALIYGYTF	TGTGCCAGCAGCCACCAGAGCGCCCTTATCTATGGCTACACCTTC
TRBD1	.	TRBV6-5	TRBJ2-7	CASSHKDRGLNEQYF	TGTGCCAGCAGTCACAAGGACAGGGGGCTCAACGAGCAGTACTTC
TRBD1	.	TRBV5-1	TRBJ2-7	CASSQTGGLEEQYF	TGCGCCAGCAGCCAAACAGGGGGGCTAGAAGAGCAGTACTTC
TRBD1	.	TRBV15	TRBJ2-7	CATSIGQGWDEQYF	TGTGCCACCAGCATCGGACAGGGATGGGACGAGCAGTACTTC
TRBD1	.	TRBV6-6	TRBJ2-4	CASSFGTGAKNIQYF	TGTGCCAGCAGTTTTGGGACAGGGGCCAAAAACATTCAGTACTTC
TRBD1	.	TRBV18	TRBJ1-1	CASSPYQDRGNTEAFF	TGTGCCAGCTCACCATACCAGGACAGGGGGAACACTGAAGCTTTCTTT
TRBD1	.	TRBV29-1	TRBJ1-1	CSVDFGQGGTEAFF	TGCAGCGTGGACTTCGGACAGGGAGGGACTGAAGCTTTCTTT
TRBD1	.	TRBV10-3	TRBJ1-4	CAISPDRAEKLFF	TGTGCCATCAGCCCGGACAGGGCTGAAAAACTGTTTTTT
TRBD2	.	TRBV7-3	TRBJ2-1	CASSPQAGTFYNEQFF	TGTGCCAGCAGCCCTCAAGCGGGGACCTTTTACAATGAGCAGTTCTTC
.	few	TRBV12-3/TRBV12-4	TRBJ2-3	CASSLGGLPAQYF	TGTGCCAGCAGTTTAGGGGGACTTCCTGCGCAGTATTTT
.	.	TRBV2	TRBJ1-2	CASNRAPQLYGYTF	TGTGCCAGCAACAGGGCCCCTCAGTTGTATGGCTACACCTTC
.	.	TRBV6-6	TRBJ1-5	CASSYEGGGNQPQHF	TGTGCCAGCAGTTATGAGGGAGGTGGCAATCAGCCCCAGCATTTT
.	few	TRBV5-6	TRBJ1-2	CASSPKYRNYGYTF	TGTGCCAGCAGCCCAAAGTACAGAAACTATGGCTACACCTTC
TRBD2	.	TRBV6-7	TRBJ2-7	CASSYWTLSGGPIYEQYF	TGTGCCAGCAGTTACTGGACCCTAAGCGGGGGGCCCATCTACGAGCAGTACTTC
TRBD2	.	TRBV7-2	TRBJ2-1	CASSTTSGGYNEQFF	TGTGCCAGCAGCACTACTAGCGGGGGATACAATGAGCAGTTCTTC
TRBD1	.	TRBV4-3	TRBJ1-3	CASSPGQGSGNTIYF	TGCGCCAGCAGCCCTGGACAGGGATCCGGAAACACCATATATTTT
.	.	TRBV28	TRBJ2-5	CASSLLGAGETQYF	TGTGCCAGCAGTTTATTGGGGGCTGGGGAGACCCAGTACTTC
.	.	TRBV7-3	TRBJ2-1	CASSLSAGEQFF	TGTGCCAGCAGCTTATCGGCGGGAGAGCAGTTCTTC
TRBD1	.	TRBV7-3	TRBJ2-1	CASSSTGVNNEQFF	TGTGCCAGCAGCTCGACAGGGGTGAACAATGAGCAGTTCTTC
.	.	TRBV5-6	TRBJ1-1	CASSMSRGSSEAFF	TGTGCCAGCAGCATGTCCCGAGGGAGCTCTGAAGCTTTCTTT
.	.	TRBV5-8	TRBJ2-1	CASSHGLYADNEQFF	TGTGCCAGCAGCCACGGACTATATGCCGACAATGAGCAGTTCTTC
.	.	TRBV2	TRBJ2-7	CASSELYRANEQYF	TGTGCCAGCAGTGAATTGTACAGGGCCAACGAGCAGTACTTC
.	.	TRBV9	TRBJ1-1	CASSKSFNTEAFF	TGTGCCAGCAGTAAAAGCTTTAACACTGAAGCTTTCTTT
TRBD1	.	TRBV5-4	TRBJ2-7	CASRAGQGFDEQYF	TGTGCCAGCAGGGCGGGACAGGGTTTCGACGAGCAGTACTTC
TRBD2	.	TRBV10-3	TRBJ2-2	CAIQRGYTGELFF	TGTGCCATCCAGCGGGGGTATACCGGGGAGCTGTTTTTT
TRBD1	.	TRBV11-3	TRBJ2-7	CASSSYRGHEQYF	TGTGCCAGCAGCTCGTACAGGGGGCACGAGCAGTACTTC
.	.	TRBV5-1	TRBJ2-7	CASSFGGPYEQYF	TGCGCCAGCAGCTTCGGGGGGCCCTACGAGCAGTACTTC
.	.	TRBV6-4	TRBJ2-3	CASSTQGRNTDTQYF	TGTGCCAGCAGCACACAGGGAAGAAACACAGATACGCAGTATTTT
.	.	TRBV19	TRBJ1-4	CASSRQGPNEKLFF	TGTGCCAGTAGTCGGCAGGGCCCTAATGAAAAACTGTTTTTT